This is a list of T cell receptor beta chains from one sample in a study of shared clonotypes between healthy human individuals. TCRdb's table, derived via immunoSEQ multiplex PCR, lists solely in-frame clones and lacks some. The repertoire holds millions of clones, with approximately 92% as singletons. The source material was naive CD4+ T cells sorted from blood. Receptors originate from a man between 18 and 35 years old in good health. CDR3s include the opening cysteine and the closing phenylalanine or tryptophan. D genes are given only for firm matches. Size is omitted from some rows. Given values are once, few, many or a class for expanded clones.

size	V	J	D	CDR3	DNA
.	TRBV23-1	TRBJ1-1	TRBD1	CASSRTNGQGLNTEAFF	TGCGCCAGCAGTCGAACGAACGGACAGGGACTGAACACTGAAGCTTTCTTT
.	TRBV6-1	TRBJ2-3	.	CASSETPSTADTQYF	TGTGCCAGCAGTGAAACACCCTCGACAGCAGATACGCAGTATTTT
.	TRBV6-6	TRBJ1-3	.	CASRPRVQGNTIYF	TGTGCCAGCAGGCCGAGAGTCCAAGGAAACACCATATATTTT
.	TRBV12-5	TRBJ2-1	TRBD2	CASGLETSGEQFF	TGTGCTAGTGGTTTGGAAACTAGCGGTGAGCAGTTCTTC
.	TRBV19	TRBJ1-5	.	CASSIGKGAKGYNQPQHF	TGTGCCAGTAGTATAGGTAAAGGGGCGAAGGGCTACAATCAGCCCCAGCATTTT
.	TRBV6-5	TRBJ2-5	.	CASSPFLDQLREQYF	TGTGCCAGCAGTCCTTTTTTGGATCAACTACGGGAGCAGTACTTC
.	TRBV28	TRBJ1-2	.	CASSPRLGGAHGYTF	TGTGCCAGCAGTCCCCGCTTGGGAGGGGCGCATGGCTACACCTTC
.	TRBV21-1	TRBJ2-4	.	CASSKVKGYHIQYF	TGTGCCAGCAGCAAAGTGAAAGGGTATCACATTCAGTACTTC
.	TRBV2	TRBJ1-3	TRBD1	CAYDSGTGGNTIYF	TGTGCCTACGACAGTGGGACAGGCGGGAACACCATATATTTT
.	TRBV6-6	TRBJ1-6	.	CASRTIQGQSSPLHF	TGCGCCAGCAGGACTATACAGGGTCAAAGTTCACCCCTCCACTTT
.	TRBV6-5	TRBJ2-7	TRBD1	CASRHRDRGVYEQYF	TGTGCCAGCAGACATAGGGACAGGGGGGTCTACGAGCAGTACTTC
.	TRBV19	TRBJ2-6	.	CASSTDSAFRIRGANVLTF	TGTGCCAGTAGTACGGACAGTGCCTTTCGGATTAGGGGGGCCAACGTCCTGACTTTC
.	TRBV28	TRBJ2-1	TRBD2	CASSFKRLARNEQFF	TGTGCCAGCAGTTTCAAGAGACTAGCTAGGAATGAGCAGTTCTTC
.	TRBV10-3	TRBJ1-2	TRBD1	CAISENRGTDGYTF	TGTGCCATCAGTGAGAACAGGGGGACGGATGGCTACACCTTC
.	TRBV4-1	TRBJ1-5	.	CASSQELSGNQPQHF	TGCGCCAGCAGCCAAGAGCTCAGCGGCAATCAGCCCCAGCATTTT
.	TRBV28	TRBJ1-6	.	CASSTQKVSPLHF	TGTGCCAGCAGTACCCAAAAGGTATCACCCCTCCACTTT
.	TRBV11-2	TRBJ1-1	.	CASSLTDSTAEAFF	TGTGCCAGCAGCTTAACCGACAGCACGGCTGAAGCTTTCTTT
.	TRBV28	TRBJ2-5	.	CASSGTAQETQYF	TGTGCCAGCAGCGGGACTGCTCAAGAGACCCAGTACTTC
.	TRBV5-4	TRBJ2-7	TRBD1	CASSSPGQGYFEQYF	TGTGCCAGCAGCTCTCCGGGACAGGGGTATTTCGAGCAGTACTTC
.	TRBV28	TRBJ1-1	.	CASSGRARGYNTEAFF	TGTGCCAGCAGCGGTAGGGCTCGGGGGTATAACACTGAAGCTTTCTTT
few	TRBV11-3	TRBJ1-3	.	CASSLQGTGNTIYF	TGTGCCAGCAGCCTACAGGGAACTGGAAACACCATATATTTT
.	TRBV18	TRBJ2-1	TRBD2	CAGSGLVGDEQFF	TGTGCCGGCTCAGGACTAGTTGGGGATGAGCAGTTCTTC
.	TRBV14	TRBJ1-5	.	CASSQNEYQPQHF	TGTGCCAGCAGCCAAAACGAGTATCAGCCCCAGCATTTT
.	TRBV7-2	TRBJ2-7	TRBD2	CASRAGGSTYEQYF	TGTGCCAGCAGGGCTGGCGGGAGTACCTACGAGCAGTACTTC
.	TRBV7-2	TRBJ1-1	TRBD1	CASSITGTGSEAFF	TGTGCCAGCAGCATTACCGGGACAGGATCTGAAGCTTTCTTT
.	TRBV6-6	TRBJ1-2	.	CATLGRGSYYGYTF	TGTGCCACCCTAGGGCGGGGTAGTTACTATGGCTACACCTTC
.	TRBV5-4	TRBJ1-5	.	CASSFGGSNQPQHF	TGTGCCAGCAGCTTTGGGGGCAGCAATCAGCCCCAGCATTTT
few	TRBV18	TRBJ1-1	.	CASSPNMIGDTEAFF	TGTGCCAGCTCACCAAACATGATAGGCGACACTGAAGCTTTCTTT
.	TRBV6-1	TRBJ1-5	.	CASKRSNQPQHF	TGTGCCAGCAAGAGGAGCAATCAGCCCCAGCATTTT
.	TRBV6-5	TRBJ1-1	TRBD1	CASSYHGTGGLIAFF	TGTGCCAGCAGTTATCACGGGACAGGGGGCTTGATAGCTTTCTTT
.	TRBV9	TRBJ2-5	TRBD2	CASSVAVSGGYQETQYF	TGTGCCAGCAGCGTAGCGGTCAGCGGGGGGTACCAAGAGACCCAGTACTTC
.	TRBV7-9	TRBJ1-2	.	CASSLPTPPYGYTF	TGTGCCAGCAGCTTACCGACACCGCCCTATGGCTACACCTTC
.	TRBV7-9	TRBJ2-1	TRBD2	CASSLPGAGGPKEQFF	TGTGCCAGCAGCCTCCCGGGAGCGGGAGGGCCGAAAGAGCAGTTCTTC
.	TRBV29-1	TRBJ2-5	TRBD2	CSVEVLGGETQYF	TGCAGCGTTGAAGTGTTGGGGGGGGAGACCCAGTACTTC
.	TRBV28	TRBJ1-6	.	CASRDLNSPLHF	TGTGCCAGCAGAGACTTGAATTCACCCCTCCACTTT
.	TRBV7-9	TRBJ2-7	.	CASSPRGSGLHEQYF	TGTGCCAGCAGCCCCCGGGGCTCGGGCCTCCACGAGCAGTACTTC
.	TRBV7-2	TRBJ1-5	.	CASSLASWDQPQHF	TGTGCCAGCAGCTTAGCGTCATGGGATCAGCCCCAGCATTTT
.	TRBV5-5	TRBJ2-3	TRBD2	CASSLGTSGGTDTQYF	TGTGCCAGCAGCTTGGGGACTAGCGGTGGGACAGATACGCAGTATTTT
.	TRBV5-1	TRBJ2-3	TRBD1	CASSSGQGKGTQYF	TGCGCCAGCAGCTCGGGACAGGGGAAGGGTACGCAGTATTTT
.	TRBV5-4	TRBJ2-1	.	CASSSPQGLNEQFF	TGTGCCAGCAGCTCCCCCCAGGGACTCAATGAGCAGTTCTTC
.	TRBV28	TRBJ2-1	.	CASSQLRSEQFF	TGTGCCAGCAGCCAATTGAGGAGTGAGCAGTTCTTC
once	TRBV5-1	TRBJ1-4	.	CASSSTDSNEKLFF	TGCGCCAGCAGCTCAACAGACAGTAATGAAAAACTGTTTTTT
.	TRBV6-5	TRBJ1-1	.	CASSYGTDLNTEAFF	TGTGCCAGCAGTTACGGGACGGATTTGAACACTGAAGCTTTCTTT
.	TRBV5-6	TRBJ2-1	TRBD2	CASSLAAGVYNEQFF	TGTGCCAGCAGCTTGGCAGCGGGGGTCTACAATGAGCAGTTCTTC